This entry is about one T cell receptor (beta chain). Treatment meaning: roughly 19 received Ad26.COV2.S at low or high dose, single or two shots; 5 received placebo; per-sample allocation not given. The samples date from day 63 after the first vaccine or placebo injection. In Boston, the donor was an adult between 18-55 years of age. V was shortened by 3 bases and J by 1 base, with 17 bases between the two germline ends. CDR1 and CDR2 (germline): SGDLS, YYNGEE. CDR3 length: 16 amino acids. This sample stems from a study of Ad26.COV2.S vaccination and SARS-CoV-2 variants. TCRdb's table, derived via immunoSEQ multiplex PCR, lists solely in-frame clones and lacks some. The sample includes about 350,000 clones, about 85% of them seen just once.

The receptor was isolated from a person between 18 and 59 years old who received the Ad26.COV2.S COVID-19 vaccine or a placebo. Sequences were derived from peripheral blood, sampled in a trial of Ad26.COV2.S vaccine versus placebo. V usage is TRBV9 and J usage is TRBJ2-7; D might be TRBD2 (6 bases). This CDR3 reads CASSEGGGPWSYEQYF. The CDR3 nucleotides are TGTGCCAGCAGCGAGGGAGGAGGCCCGTGGTCCTACGAGCAGTACTTC. The whole variable domain, filled in from reference TRBV9 and TRBJ2-7, reads DSGVTQTPKHLITATGQRVTLRCSPRSGDLSVYWYQQSLDQGLQFLIQYYNGEERAKGNILERFSAQQFPDLHSELNLSSLELGDSALYFCASSEGGGPWSYEQYFGPGTRLTVT.